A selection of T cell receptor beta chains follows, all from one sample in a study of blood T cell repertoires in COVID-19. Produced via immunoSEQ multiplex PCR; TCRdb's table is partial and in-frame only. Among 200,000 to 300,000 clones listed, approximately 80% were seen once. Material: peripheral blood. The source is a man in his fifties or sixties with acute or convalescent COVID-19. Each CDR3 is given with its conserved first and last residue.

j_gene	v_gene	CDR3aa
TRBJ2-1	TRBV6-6	CASSYSGGGANEQFF
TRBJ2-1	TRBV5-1	CASSSAGGGLRANEQFF
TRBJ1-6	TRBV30	CAWTLSQGGALHF
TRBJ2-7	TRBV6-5	CASSYSSASPPHF
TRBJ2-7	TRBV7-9	CASSQPGHLSYEQYF
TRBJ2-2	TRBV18	CATKLTGTDGELFF
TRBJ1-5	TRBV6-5	CASSLDGNQPQHF
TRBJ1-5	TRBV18	CASSTRDSNQPQHF
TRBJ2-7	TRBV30	CAWSRGQGPEQYF
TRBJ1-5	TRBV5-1	CASRGGRDQPQHF